The clone carrying this T cell receptor (beta chain) was counted a single time. The record originates from a study of blood T cell repertoires in COVID-19. For the study at large: The United States, Italy and Spain provided the acute and convalescent COVID-19 samples. Sample material is recorded as cDNA or gDNA derived from T cells, B-cell-depleted T cells, or PBMCs.

Trimming shortened V by 4 bases and J by 7 bases, and 17 bases separated the two germline ends. The CDR3 contains 14 residues. CDR1 LNHDA and CDR2 SQIVND come from the germline V gene (reference sequence). Per the authors' pipeline: Using reference gene primer amplification, nucleated cell counts were estimated. Some clones are missing from TCRdb's copy, which holds only in-frame ones; the method was immunoSEQ multiplex PCR. The V and J calls and the clone size are those of that table, but D and trimming were determined from the DNA. The profile covers 32,000 or so clones, with around 90% appearing a single time and around 1.8% taken by the ten largest.

The chain has TRBV19 and TRBJ2-7, with D unresolved. The source material was peripheral blood. The receptor comes from a man aged 45-65 years with active or convalescent COVID-19. CDR3 sequence: CASSSWLSGEEQYF. The CDR3 DNA reads as TGTGCCAGTAGTAGTTGGCTATCGGGTGAGGAGCAGTACTTC.